This entry lists 6 T cell receptor beta chains sequenced from one sample in a study of blood T cell repertoires in COVID-19. Measured with immunoSEQ multiplex PCR; TCRdb has only the in-frame clones, and not every one. The repertoire has 300,000 to 350,000 clones, 85% to 90% of them found once; the top ten carry more than 9%. The sequenced material came from PBMCs or T cells enriched from blood (not recorded which). The receptor source for this set is a woman aged 30 to 39 who had recovered from COVID-19.

Regarding this clone: The sample contains more than one DNA sequence encoding this CDR3. This chain connects TRBV19 to TRBJ2-1; D perhaps matches TRBD2 (5 bases). The germline V and J ends were trimmed by 3 bases and 6 bases, with 6 bases remaining between them. Looked up from germline, CDR1 is LNHDA and CDR2 is SQIVND (reference sequence). The CDR3 runs 12 residues. Here the CDR3 DNA reads TGTGCCAGTAGTATCCGGGGCAATGAGCAGTTCTTC. The encoded protein is CASSIRGNEQFF.

V and J are TRBV19 and TRBJ2-6, with D possibly matching TRBD2 (8 bases). Germline V gives CDR1 LNHDA, CDR2 SQIVND (reference sequence). CDR3 length: 20 residues. Trimming removed 3 bases from V and 1 base from J, with 22 bases in between. The CDR3 bases are TGTGCCAGTAGTATTGATTTCGGGAGGGACAGTCCTTCTGGGGCCAACGTCCTGACTTTC. Amino acids: CASSIDFGRDSPSGANVLTF.

The chain combines TRBV3-1 (or the pseudogene TRBV3-2) with TRBJ2-1, with a tentative D call TRBD2 (6 bases). Germline V gene data show CDR1 as LGHDT and CDR2 as YNNKEL (reference sequence). This CDR3 is 15 amino acids long. V gave up 4 bases and J gave up 0 bases, with 10 bases separating them. This CDR3 reads CASSRLAPSYNEQFF. The CDR3 region has the DNA TGTGCCAGCAGCCGCCTAGCGCCCTCCTACAATGAGCAGTTCTTC.

The chain recombines TRBV5-5 with TRBJ2-3, with 14 bases that match TRBD2. Germline CDR1 and CDR2: SGHKS and YYEKEE (reference sequence). The CDR3 runs 17 residues. J was trimmed by 5 bases and V by 1 base; bases with no gene match: 6. The CDR3 reads CASSLQGLAGVQDTQYF. CDR3 bases: TGTGCCAGCAGCTTGCAGGGACTAGCGGGAGTGCAAGATACGCAGTATTTT.

The chain recombines TRBV27 with TRBJ1-2; 8 bases align to TRBD1. CDR3 length: 16 amino acids. J was trimmed by 5 bases and V by 4 bases; bases with no gene match: 12. CDR1 is MNHEY, CDR2 SMNVEV, per germline (reference sequence). CDR3: CASSSYRGIKDYGYTF. In nucleotides, the CDR3 is TGTGCCAGCAGTTCCTACAGGGGGATCAAGGATTATGGCTACACCTTC.

This chain connects TRBV19 to TRBJ1-3; D perhaps matches TRBD1 (6 bases). The CDR3 spans 16 residues. The V end was cut by 6 bases, the J end by 0 bases, with 15 bases between. From germline, CDR1 is LNHDA and CDR2 SQIVND (reference sequence). Here the CDR3 DNA reads TGTGCCAGTAGCTTTGGGACACCCTCCTCTGGAAACACCATATATTTT. Amino acids: CASSFGTPSSGNTIYF.